The sample holds a few counts of the clone carrying this T cell receptor (beta chain). Its antigen is undetermined. This specimen belongs to a study of cytomegalovirus exposure and HLA in healthy donors. Researchers ran the PCR with 60 Vbeta and 13 Jbeta primers. Repertoires were generated with immunoSEQ multiplex PCR, while TCRdb's copy carries only in-frame clones and drops some. Found here are about 65,000 clones, approximately 82% of them singletons; the top ten hold about 2.9%. The germline CDR1 and CDR2 sequences are MNHEY and SVGAGI. Deletions cut 8 bases from V and 6 bases from J, with 17 bases between. There are 13 residues in the CDR3. Study observations and caveats: Certain indistinguishable V segments, among them TRBV6-2 and TRBV6-3, were excluded.

V gene TRBV6-5 combines with J gene TRBJ2-7; TRBD2 is a possible D gene (6 bases). The sequenced sample consisted of PBMCs. This sequence was found in a girl under 18 in good health and CMV-seropositive. The CDR3 DNA is TGTGCCAGCGCGGGGCGCCCCCGACGCGAGCAGTACTTC. This translates into CASAGRPRREQYF.